The 26 T cell receptor beta chains below all came from one sample that was sequenced in a study of blood T cell repertoires in COVID-19. Generated by immunoSEQ multiplex PCR, the TCRdb table keeps only in-frame clones and is missing some. This table has 430,000 or so clones, approximately 90% appearing once. Source material: PBMCs or T cells enriched from blood (not recorded which). The receptors originated from a woman aged 40 to 50 who had recovered from COVID-19.

The chain joins TRBV10-3 to TRBJ1-1; 9 positions match TRBD1. Germline CDR1 ENHRY, CDR2 SYGVKD. This CDR3 has 15 amino acids. J gave up 6 bases and V 6 bases, and 11 bases lay outside the gene matches. In DNA, the CDR3 is TGTGCCATCAGACCTACAGGGGGCACGGGTCCTGAAGCTTTCTTT. This codes for CAIRPTGGTGPEAFF.

The genes are TRBV7-2 and TRBJ1-1; a weak D match, TRBD1 (6 bases). Germline values: CDR1 SGHTA, CDR2 FQGNSA. The CDR3 spans 12 residues. Between the trimmed V and J ends, which lost 5 bases and 5 bases, there was a span of 9 bases. The CDR3 protein is CASSIQGTEAFF. Written as DNA, the CDR3 is TGTGCCAGCAGCATACAGGGAACTGAAGCTTTCTTT.

The genes are TRBV6-2 or TRBV6-3 and TRBJ2-3; weak D call: TRBD2 (6 bases). The CDR3 totals 14 residues. The germline V gene has CDR1 MNHEY and CDR2 SVGEGT. The V end was cut by 6 bases, the J end by 6 bases, with 16 bases between. The CDR3 protein is CASSPIGRGDTQYF. For the CDR3, the DNA is TGTGCCAGCAGCCCTATCGGGAGAGGGGATACGCAGTATTTT.

The genes are TRBV10-3 and TRBJ1-1, with D hard to call. Germline values: CDR1 ENHRY, CDR2 SYGVKD. The CDR3 extends over 12 amino acids. V lost 4 bases and J lost 4, with 7 bases in between. The CDR3: CAISADTTEAFF. The CDR3 DNA reads TGTGCCATCAGTGCAGACACCACTGAAGCTTTCTTT.

The rearrangement links TRBV15 to TRBJ2-7; perhaps TRBD1 as D (6 bases). This CDR3 has 14 residues. V lost 5 bases to trimming and J lost 0 bases, with 11 bases between them. Germline-derived CDR1 and CDR2 are LNHNV and YYDKDF (reference sequence). Here the CDR3 DNA reads TGTGCCACCAGCTTAGGACAGTTCTCCTACGAGCAGTACTTC. The encoded protein is CATSLGQFSYEQYF.

The V and J genes are TRBV19 and TRBJ1-3; maybe TRBD1 (6 bases). The V and J ends lost 9 bases and 0 bases respectively, with 15 bases between them. Germline-derived CDR1 and CDR2 are LNHDA and SQIVND (reference sequence). CDR3 length: 15 amino acids. CDR3 DNA sequence: TGTGCCAGCCGAATACAGGGATTCTCTGGAAACACCATATATTTT. Amino acids: CASRIQGFSGNTIYF. Drawing the rest from reference TRBV19 and TRBJ1-3, the complete variable domain is DGGITQSPKYLFRKEGQNVTLSCEQNLNHDAMYWYRQDPGQGLRLIYYSQIVNDFQKGDIAEGYSVSREKKESFPLTVTSAQKNPTAFYLCASRIQGFSGNTIYFGEGSWLTVV.

The rearrangement links TRBV5-1 to TRBJ1-1, with TRBD1 matching over 7 bases. V was clipped by 4 bases and J by 1 base; unmatched bases: 13. The V gene's germline CDR1 is SGHRS and CDR2 YFSETQ. This CDR3 contains 17 residues. CDR3 in amino acids: CASSRSVLGTANTEAFF. DNA for the CDR3: TGCGCCAGCAGCCGGTCGGTCTTAGGGACAGCGAACACTGAAGCTTTCTTT.

This chain joins TRBV18 and TRBJ1-3; tentative D call: TRBD1 (6 bases). CDR1 and CDR2 from the germline V gene are KGHSH and LQKENI. V shed 4 bases and J shed 3 bases, with 7 bases lying between them. CDR3 length: 13 amino acids. The DNA for the CDR3 is TGTGCCAGCTCACGGGGGCATGGAAACACCATATATTTT. It yields the protein CASSRGHGNTIYF.

The chain has TRBV10-3 and TRBJ1-2, with D tentatively TRBD1 (6 bases). Trimming took 5 bases from V and 8 from J, leaving 15 bases between them. The CDR3 length is 13 residues. Germline CDR1 ENHRY, CDR2 SYGVKD. The CDR3 bases are TGTGCCATCAGTTGGGACAAGGGGTACGGCTACACCTTC. Encoded protein: CAISWDKGYGYTF.

The chain employs TRBV3-1 (or the pseudogene TRBV3-2) and TRBJ1-1, with D tentatively TRBD1 (5 bases). Trimming pared 4 bases from V and 2 bases from J, leaving 8 bases between. This CDR3 is built from 13 residues. Germline V gives CDR1 LGHDT, CDR2 YNNKEL (reference sequence). CDR3 in amino acids: CASSPGLNTEAFF. As DNA, the CDR3 is TGTGCCAGCAGCCCAGGGCTAAACACTGAAGCTTTCTTT.

The V gene is TRBV12-5, the J gene TRBJ2-3, with 11 bases lining up with TRBD2. This CDR3 comprises 17 residues. The V and J ends lost 6 bases and 0 bases, in that order; junction bases with no gene match: 8. The germline V gene encodes CDR1 LGHNT and CDR2 FRNRAP. CDR3 in DNA: TGTGCTAGTGGCCTGACTAGCGGGGAACTTAGCACAGATACGCAGTATTTT. This sequence encodes CASGLTSGELSTDTQYF.

V is TRBV11-3 and J is TRBJ2-7, with 8 bases that match TRBD1. The CDR3 spans 13 residues. The germline CDR1 and CDR2 sequences are SGHNT and YENEEA. V lost 5 bases to trimming and J lost 6 bases; unmatched junction nucleotides: 6. This chain's CDR3 is CASSQATGGEQYF. CDR3 coding DNA: TGTGCCAGCAGCCAAGCAACAGGGGGCGAGCAGTACTTC. Full variable domain (missing parts from reference TRBV11-3 and TRBJ2-7): EAGVVQSPRYKIIEKKQPVAFWCNPISGHNTLYWYLQNLGQGPELLIRYENEEAVDDSQLPKDRFSAERLKGVDSTLKIQPAELGDSAVYLCASSQATGGEQYFGPGTRLTVT.

The chain uses TRBV7-8 and TRBJ2-2; the match to TRBD2 covers 7 bases. Germline CDR1 SGHVS, CDR2 FQNEAQ. Unmatched junction bases numbered 2, after V lost 0 bases and J lost 1 base. CDR3 length: 16 residues. The CDR3 sequence: CASSLAPSGNTGELFF. The CDR3, as DNA: TGTGCCAGCAGCTTAGCTCCTAGCGGGAACACCGGGGAGCTGTTTTTT.

The CDR3 is CSARVGPEQFF. CDR3 nucleotides: TGCAGTGCTAGGGTTGGGCCCGAGCAGTTCTTC. The chain recombines TRBV20-1 with TRBJ2-1, with D hard to call. Germline CDR1 and CDR2: DFQATT and SNEGSKA (reference sequence). Trimming left V 3 bases short and J 10 bases short, with 10 bases between. The CDR3 has 11 residues.

The chain joins TRBV5-1 to TRBJ2-2; 7 nucleotides line up with TRBD1. Per the germline V gene, CDR1 is SGHRS and CDR2 is YFSETQ. The CDR3 covers 14 residues. Unmatched junction bases numbered 6, after V lost 6 bases and J lost 4 bases. CDR3 coding DNA: TGCGCCAGCACCCGGGACAGACTCACCGGGGAGCTGTTTTTT. Translation gives CASTRDRLTGELFF.

This rearrangement joins TRBV7-2 to TRBJ2-1; 10 bases match TRBD2. The V segment lost 5 bases and the J segment 4 bases; nucleotides outside the gene matches: 8. CDR3 length equals 16 residues. Germline V CDR1 and CDR2: SGHTA, FQGNSA. The CDR3, as DNA: TGTGCCAGCAGCGCCCGGACTAGCGGCGGGTACAATGAGCAGTTCTTC. Protein: CASSARTSGGYNEQFF.

The table lists this clone with a few counts. The chain links TRBV2 to TRBJ2-1, with TRBD2 matching 12 bases. CDR1 is SNHLY and CDR2 is FYNNEI in the germline V gene. Germline trimming cut 6 bases from V and 7 bases from J; bases unmatched to any gene: 7. The CDR3 totals 15 residues. The CDR3, as DNA: TGTGCCAGCAGGTCGAGGACTAGCGGGATAAATGAGCAGTTCTTC. The encoded protein is CASRSRTSGINEQFF.

Details on this clone: The sample contains more than one DNA sequence encoding this CDR3. The genes are TRBV7-9 and TRBJ2-7; 8 nucleotides agree with TRBD2. The CDR3 consists of 14 residues. J lost 4 bases, V lost 3 bases, and 5 bases had no gene match. In germline, CDR1 is SEHNR, CDR2 FQNEAQ (reference sequence). CDR3 sequence (DNA): TGTGCCAGCAGCTTTTCAGGCGGGAGGTACGAGCAGTACTTC. This encodes CASSFSGGRYEQYF.

The V and J genes are TRBV11-3 and TRBJ1-1; D possibly corresponds to TRBD1 (6 bases). From germline, CDR1 is SGHNT and CDR2 YENEEA. The CDR3 length is 16 residues. Trimming stripped 0 bases from V and 0 bases from J, with 11 bases between. DNA for the CDR3: TGTGCCAGCAGCTTAGACACAGGGTCGATGAACACTGAAGCTTTCTTT. Residues: CASSLDTGSMNTEAFF.

Worth noting for this clone: The same CDR3 is also encoded by other DNA sequences in this sample. The chain couples TRBV4-3 to TRBJ1-1; D not certain. CDR1 and CDR2 from the germline V gene are LGHNA and YSLEER. CDR3 length: 13 amino acids. Trimming pared 0 bases from V and 3 bases from J, leaving 5 bases between. The CDR3 DNA follows: TGCGCCAGCAGCCAAGATCGGGACACTGAAGCTTTCTTT. It specifies CASSQDRDTEAFF.

V gene TRBV4-2 combines with J gene TRBJ2-7; D not certain. CDR1 LGHNA and CDR2 YNFKEQ come from the germline V gene. The CDR3 has 16 amino acids. V was pared by 1 base and J by 0 bases, with 13 bases between. The CDR3 region has the DNA TGTGCCAGCAGCCAAGCCCCATTCAAGAGCTCCTACGAGCAGTACTTC. As protein: CASSQAPFKSSYEQYF.

The chain carries TRBV19 and TRBJ1-1; TRBD1 is a possible D gene (6 bases). The CDR3 consists of 16 residues. V gave up 4 bases and J gave up 0 bases, with 15 bases separating them. CDR1 is LNHDA and CDR2 is SQIVND in the germline V gene (reference sequence). In DNA form, the CDR3 reads TGTGCCAGTAGTAGCCCAACAGGGAATATGAACACTGAAGCTTTCTTT. It yields the protein CASSSPTGNMNTEAFF.

The chain has TRBV2 and TRBJ2-7; 9 bases agree with TRBD2. The V segment lost 2 bases and the J segment 4 bases; nucleotides outside the gene matches: 9. The length of the CDR3 is 16 residues. Germline assignment: CDR1 SNHLY and CDR2 FYNNEI. For the CDR3, the DNA is TGTGCCAGCAGTGAACGAATCAGACTAGCGGCGTACGAGCAGTACTTC. Amino acid sequence: CASSERIRLAAYEQYF.

Concerning this clone: One end of the junction varies from germline; a read error may be responsible. The chain has TRBV15 and TRBJ2-7; TRBD1 agrees at 7 bases. This CDR3 is built from 12 residues. Germline V gives CDR1 LNHNV, CDR2 YYDKDF (reference sequence). The CDR3 coding sequence is TGTGCCACCAGCAGAGGCACCGGGACAGCCACTTTC. It yields the protein CATSRGTGTATF.

This clone was picked up a small number of times. The V and J genes are TRBV5-6 and TRBJ2-7; no definite D call. The CDR3 is made up of 14 amino acids. Germline V gene sequence: CDR1 SGHDT, CDR2 YYEEEE. Trimming took 4 bases from V and 0 from J, leaving 11 bases between them. Written as DNA, the CDR3 is TGTGCCAGCAGCCCGAGGTGGAGCTCCTACGAGCAGTACTTC. Encoded protein: CASSPRWSSYEQYF.

The chain recombines TRBV7-2 with TRBJ2-1; D is unclear. Germline CDR1 reads SGHTA; CDR2 reads FQGNSA. This CDR3 has 13 amino acids. Trimming removed 2 bases at V and 2 bases at J, with 4 bases between. The CDR3 spells CASSLNTYNEQFF. Written as DNA, the CDR3 is TGTGCCAGCAGCTTAAATACCTACAATGAGCAGTTCTTC.